This is a list of T cell receptor beta chains from one sample in a study of PD-1 blockade in classical Hodgkin lymphoma. Libraries were prepared by immunoSEQ multiplex PCR; TCRdb keeps only in-frame clonotypes and omits some of them. The sample has over 25,000 clones, over 65% seen once; the top ten hold about a fifth. Sequenced material: peripheral blood mononuclear cells (PBMCs), taken before the second cycle of nivolumab. The receptors derive from a human donor with classical Hodgkin lymphoma. Each CDR3 is given with its conserved first and last residue. Each record gives: V gene, J gene, D gene, clone size, CDR3 DNA, CDR3 protein. A D gene is named only where the DNA matches it firmly. A row's size may be missing; if present it is once, few, many or a size class.

TRBV6-6	TRBJ1-1	.	.	TGTGCCAGCAGCCAGGGACCGATGAACACTGAAGCTTTCTTT	CASSQGPMNTEAFF
TRBV28	TRBJ2-2	.	.	TGTGCCAGCAGTTTGGGGGGACCCGGGGAGCTGTTTTTT	CASSLGGPGELFF
TRBV9	TRBJ1-6	.	.	TGTGCCAGCAGCGTAGGTGTGGGGCAATCACCCCTCCACTTT	CASSVGVGQSPLHF
TRBV7-9	TRBJ2-1	.	.	TGTGCCAGCAGCTTAGGTTCTACAGGGAATATCTTC	CASSLGSTGNIF
TRBV10-3	TRBJ2-6	.	.	TGTGCCATCAGTGGGAGGAACTCTGGGGCCAACGTCCTGACTTTC	CAISGRNSGANVLTF
TRBV5-6	TRBJ1-2	TRBD1	.	TGTGCCAGCAGCCCGCTCACAGGGGTTGGCTACACCTTC	CASSPLTGVGYTF
TRBV5-4	TRBJ1-5	.	.	TGTGCCAGCAGCATTGGAGTTGTAGCTCGGAATCAGCCCCAGCATTTT	CASSIGVVARNQPQHF
TRBV28	TRBJ2-7	TRBD1	.	TGTGCCAGCAGTCCGTTTTCTTCGAACTCAGGGGGAATTTACGAGGAGCAGTACTTC	CASSPFSSNSGGIYEEQYF
TRBV5-6	TRBJ2-5	.	.	TGTGCCAGCAGCGGACGACAGATGGGGGGAGAGACCCAGTACTTC	CASSGRQMGGETQYF
TRBV6-5	TRBJ1-2	.	.	TGTGCCACCTACGAACAAGGGGGATACTATGGCTACACCTTC	CATYEQGGYYGYTF
TRBV9	TRBJ2-2	.	.	TGTGCCAGCAGCGTAGGTTGGGACGTGACCGGGGAGCTGTTTTTT	CASSVGWDVTGELFF
TRBV4-2	TRBJ2-3	TRBD1	.	TGTGCCAGCAGCCATCTCCGGGACAGGGTGGCAGATACGCAGTATTTT	CASSHLRDRVADTQYF
TRBV29-1	TRBJ2-6	TRBD1	.	TGCAGCGTCCCGTCAGACAGGGTGGGAGACTCTGGGGCCAACGTCCTGACTTTC	CSVPSDRVGDSGANVLTF
TRBV12-5	TRBJ2-2	.	.	TGTGCTAGTGGTTTGGGGGCAGGGACTTACACCGGGGAGCTGTTTTTT	CASGLGAGTYTGELFF
TRBV6-1	TRBJ1-2	.	.	TGTGCCAGCAGCCACAGTTGGGGCATCCCCTATGGCTACACCTTC	CASSHSWGIPYGYTF
TRBV28	TRBJ2-3	.	.	TGTGCCAGCAGTTTATTGAACAAAATCACAGATACGCAGTATTTT	CASSLLNKITDTQYF
TRBV18	TRBJ2-7	TRBD1	.	TGTGCCAGCTCACCACTTAGGACAGGGATTGACGAGCAGTACTTC	CASSPLRTGIDEQYF
TRBV7-6	TRBJ2-2	TRBD2	.	TGTGCCAGCAGCTTAGAACTAGCGGGGGAGAGGGAGCTGTTTTTT	CASSLELAGERELFF
TRBV5-8	TRBJ2-6	.	.	TGTGCCAGCAGCCCCCACAGCCCCGGGGCCAACGTCCTGACTTTC	CASSPHSPGANVLTF
TRBV5-4	TRBJ2-2	TRBD1	.	TGTGCCAGCAGCTTAGGGGGCCAGAACACCGGGGAGCTGTTTTTT	CASSLGGQNTGELFF
TRBV25-1	TRBJ2-3	TRBD2	.	TGTGCCAGCAGTGAATGGGGCGGGAGGGCCGCGGATACGCAGTATTTT	CASSEWGGRAADTQYF
TRBV28	TRBJ1-5	TRBD1	.	TGTGCCAGCAGTTTCTATACAGCTTGGACAGGGGGTAACGAACCCCAGCCCCAGCATTTT	CASSFYTAWTGGNEPQPQHF
TRBV5-5	TRBJ1-1	.	few	TGTGCCAGCAGCTTGAGGAGGGCAAACACTGAAGCTTTCTTT	CASSLRRANTEAFF
TRBV25-1	TRBJ2-3	.	.	TGTGCCACCCGGGACCTTGATACGCAGTATTTT	CATRDLDTQYF
TRBV4-1	TRBJ2-3	TRBD2	.	TGCGCCAGCAGCCACCTATTCTGGCGGGAGCGGATTAGCGCAGATACGCAGTATTTT	CASSHLFWRERISADTQYF
TRBV7-2	TRBJ2-5	TRBD1	once	TGTGCCAGCAGCCTTTTTCAGGGGGCCCAAGAGACCCAGTACTTC	CASSLFQGAQETQYF
TRBV27	TRBJ2-7	TRBD1	.	TGTGCCAGCAGTTGGAAAGGGACAGGGCCATCCTACGAGCAGTACTTC	CASSWKGTGPSYEQYF
TRBV21-1	TRBJ1-2	.	.	TGTGCCAGCAGCAAAACCCGGGGGCGCCGGGGCTATGGCTACACCTTC	CASSKTRGRRGYGYTF
TRBV15	TRBJ1-2	TRBD1	.	TGTGCCACCAGCAGAACAGGGGGTTTCGGCTACACCTTC	CATSRTGGFGYTF
TRBV7-6	TRBJ2-2	TRBD1	.	TGTGCCAGCAGCTTTAGACAGGGGCCCACCGGGGAGCTGTTTTTT	CASSFRQGPTGELFF